The rows below give T cell receptor beta chains drawn from one sample of a study. TCRdb keeps only in-frame clones here, not all; method: immunoSEQ multiplex PCR. The data show 60,000 to 75,000 clones, about 93% seen once. The source material was PBMCs. Source of these receptors: a man aged 40-49 years with rheumatoid arthritis. Each CDR3 is given with its conserved first and last residue. A D gene is named only where the DNA matches it firmly. Only some rows state a clone size, as once, few, many or a class for expanded clones.

V	D	J	size	DNA	CDR3
TRBV18	TRBD1	TRBJ1-1	NA	TGTGCCAGCTCACCGCAGGGGGCGGAGGAAGCTTTCTTT	CASSPQGAEEAFF
TRBV2	TRBD1	TRBJ1-4	NA	TGTGCCAGCAGTGGACACAGGGGGACTAATGAAAAACTGTTTTTT	CASSGHRGTNEKLFF
TRBV28	NA	TRBJ2-3	NA	TGTGCCAGCAGTTTATGGTGGGCTAGCGAGCGCACAGATACGCAGTATTTT	CASSLWWASERTDTQYF
TRBV5-1	NA	TRBJ2-7	NA	TGCGCCAGCAGCTTGGAAAGGGGCACCTACGAGCAGTACTTC	CASSLERGTYEQYF
TRBV7-2	NA	TRBJ2-6	NA	TGTGCCAGCAGCTCCGCGTATGTGGCCAACGTCCTGACTTTC	CASSSAYVANVLTF
TRBV11-3	NA	TRBJ2-7	NA	TGTGCCAGCAGCCCTCAGGCAGGGGATTCCTACGAGCAGTACTTC	CASSPQAGDSYEQYF
TRBV4-1	TRBD1	TRBJ1-2	NA	TGCGCCAGCAGCCAGGGGGGACAGGACTATGGCTACACCTTC	CASSQGGQDYGYTF
TRBV5-1	NA	TRBJ1-1	NA	TGCGCCAGCAGCACGGGACTGTGGAACACTGAAGCTTTCTTT	CASSTGLWNTEAFF
TRBV6-5	TRBD2	TRBJ2-3	NA	TGTGCCAGCACGCCCCGGACTAGCGGGTCAGTTACGCAGTATTTT	CASTPRTSGSVTQYF
TRBV15	NA	TRBJ1-1	NA	TGTGCCACCAGCACGGCCTCAACCTTGAACACTGAAGCTTTCTTT	CATSTASTLNTEAFF
TRBV29-1	TRBD1	TRBJ2-5	NA	TGCAGCGTTGTGGGACAGTTGGAGACCCAGTACTTC	CSVVGQLETQYF
TRBV3-1/TRBV3-2	TRBD1	TRBJ1-4	NA	TGTGCCAGCAGCCTACAAGGTACCACAGGGGGCGACGGTGAAAAACTGTTTTTT	CASSLQGTTGGDGEKLFF
TRBV27	TRBD1	TRBJ1-5	NA	TGTGCCAGCCGCGACAGGGTGAATCAGCCCCAGCATTTT	CASRDRVNQPQHF
TRBV6-5	TRBD1	TRBJ2-1	NA	TGTGCCAGCAGTTATTCGGGACAGTTAAACAATGAGCAGTTCTTC	CASSYSGQLNNEQFF
TRBV7-3	NA	TRBJ2-1	NA	TGTGCCAGCAGCTTAACGAGGGACGCCGAACACAATGAGCAGTTCTTC	CASSLTRDAEHNEQFF
TRBV10-3	NA	TRBJ1-2	NA	TGTGCCATCAGTGAGTCGAAGTCGAATTCTAACTATGGCTACACCTTC	CAISESKSNSNYGYTF
TRBV9	NA	TRBJ2-4	NA	TGTGCCAGCAGCGTATCGGGCAGCAAAAACATTCAGTACTTC	CASSVSGSKNIQYF
TRBV19	NA	TRBJ2-2	NA	TGTGCCAGTACTGCAAGGGAGGCCCCAAACACCGGGGAGCTGTTTTTT	CASTAREAPNTGELFF
TRBV30	NA	TRBJ2-7	NA	TGTGCCTGGAGCTTCCGGGAAATCGAGCAGTACTTC	CAWSFREIEQYF
TRBV6-2/TRBV6-3	NA	TRBJ2-7	NA	TGTGCCAGCAGCCCCCGGCGAGCCGAGCAGTACTTC	CASSPRRAEQYF
TRBV30	NA	TRBJ2-5	once	TGTGCCTGGAGAGGCGGGAACCAAGAGACCCAGTACTTC	CAWRGGNQETQYF
TRBV6-2/TRBV6-3	TRBD1	TRBJ2-2	few	TGTGCCAGCAGTTACCAACCGGGACAGGGCTCACCCGGGGAGCTGTTTTTT	CASSYQPGQGSPGELFF
TRBV28	NA	TRBJ1-1	NA	TGTGCCAGCAGTTTACTGGCATATGATGAAGCTTTCTTT	CASSLLAYDEAFF
TRBV15	TRBD1	TRBJ1-1	NA	TGTGCCACCAGCATGGGACAGGGGAGCACTGAAGCTTTCTTT	CATSMGQGSTEAFF
TRBV3-1/TRBV3-2	TRBD1	TRBJ2-3	NA	TGTGCCAGCAGCCAAAGGACAGGGGGTTTGACAGATACGCAGTATTTT	CASSQRTGGLTDTQYF
TRBV7-9	NA	TRBJ1-5	NA	TGTGCCAGCAGCTTAGCGGGAGGGCTACGACATTTTAGCAATCAGCCCCAGCATTTT	CASSLAGGLRHFSNQPQHF
TRBV21-1	NA	TRBJ1-3	NA	TGTGCCAGCAGCTCGACCTTCGCCATATATTTT	CASSSTFAIYF
TRBV4-2	TRBD1	TRBJ1-1	NA	TGTGCCAGCAGCAACGGACAGGGCCCAAACACTGAAGCTTTCTTT	CASSNGQGPNTEAFF
TRBV6-5	TRBD1	TRBJ1-1	NA	TGTGCCAGCAGTTACCCGTCGACAGGGGGCCGGACTGAAGCTTTCTTT	CASSYPSTGGRTEAFF
TRBV4-3	NA	TRBJ2-7	NA	TGCGCCAGCAGCCAAGGGCAGGGGTCCTACGAGCAGTACTTC	CASSQGQGSYEQYF
TRBV18	NA	TRBJ2-5	once	TGTGCCAGCTCATCCGGGACAACCCAAGAGACCCAGTACTTC	CASSSGTTQETQYF
TRBV12-2	NA	TRBJ1-1	once	TGTGCAAGTCGCTCTCTAGGGATGAACACTGAAGCTTTCTTT	CASRSLGMNTEAFF
TRBV12-3/TRBV12-4	NA	TRBJ1-2	NA	TGTGCCAGCAGTTTAGGCGGGGGCTCTGGCTACACCTTC	CASSLGGGSGYTF
TRBV18	TRBD1	TRBJ2-7	NA	TGTGCCAGCTCACAGATTGTAGCAGGGGGAGCAACGAGGACCATCGAGCAGTACTTC	CASSQIVAGGATRTIEQYF
TRBV29-1	NA	TRBJ2-3	NA	TGCAGCGTTGAAGATCTGGCACAGGGAATCCCAGATACGCAGTATTTT	CSVEDLAQGIPDTQYF